This TCR beta chain was retrieved from a study of blood T cell repertoires in COVID-19. Study at large: T cells, B-cell-depleted T cells, or PBMCs supplied cDNA or gDNA.

This CDR3 has 15 residues. V shed 6 bases and J 5 bases; nucleotides not matched to a gene: 9. Germline assignment: CDR1 MDHEN and CDR2 SYDVKM. Authors' processing steps: Amplified reference gene primers provided the basis for estimating nucleated cell counts. Here immunoSEQ multiplex PCR was the method, and the copy in TCRdb shows in-frame clones only, minus some. That table supplies the V and J calls and clone size; D and trimming were determined from the DNA. The sample yields 230,000 or so clones, around 89% seen once. Adults between about 18 and 89 years of age took part from fewer than 30 US areas. Participants' own reports of clinical history determined their cohort assignment.

This TCR came from a woman between 40 and 50 years old with acute COVID-19. The rearrangement joins TRBV28 to TRBJ2-2; 7 bases match TRBD2. The source material was PBMCs or T cells enriched from blood (not recorded which). This chain's CDR3 is CASRSTLGGTGELFF. The CDR3 nucleotides are TGTGCCAGCAGGTCCACCCTCGGGGGGACCGGGGAGCTGTTTTTT. The full variable domain, rest sourced from reference TRBV28 and TRBJ2-2, is DVKVTQSSRYLVKRTGEKVFLECVQDMDHENMFWYRQDPGLGLRLIYFSYDVKMKEKGDIPEGYSVSREKKERFSLILESASTNQTSMYLCASRSTLGGTGELFFGEGSRLTVL.